The rows below give T cell receptor beta chains drawn from one sample of a study of blood T cells in healthy people across ages. TCRdb passed the 5' RACE reads through MiXCR, listing each CDR3 protein once. Counted here are about 1.7 million distinct CDR3 sequences, 28% occurring once; the ten biggest clones make up over 7%. Sequencing input: blood. These receptors were taken from a woman aged 25 to 39 in good health. Both conserved end residues are part of each CDR3. The D gene is left open where the match is weak. Clone size, where shown, is once, few, many, or a class for clones that have expanded.

v_gene	j_gene	abundance	d_gene	CDR3nt	CDR3aa
TRBV21-1	TRBJ2-5	.	.	TGTGCCAGCAGCAATTCGCTAAAGACCCAGTACTTC	CASSNSLKTQYF
TRBV5-1	TRBJ2-7	few	TRBD1	TGCGCCAGCAGCTCGGGGACAGGGGGCTGGAGGGAGCAGTACTTC	CASSSGTGGWREQYF
TRBV21-1	TRBJ1-6	.	.	TGTGCCAGCAGCAACACCGTCCGGAAAAATAATTCACCCCTCCACTTT	CASSNTVRKNNSPLHF
TRBV20-1	TRBJ1-1	many	.	TGCAGTGCTAGGAAGGGGGAGACGGTGTCTGAAGCTTTCTTT	CSARKGETVSEAFF
TRBV6-1	TRBJ1-6	few	TRBD1	TGTGCCAGCAGTGAATGGGGACAGGTCGATTCGCCCCTCCACTTT	CASSEWGQVDSPLHF
TRBV11-2	TRBJ2-7	many	.	TGTGCCAGTAGCTTTATCGGGATCTCCTACGAGCAGTACTTC	CASSFIGISYEQYF
TRBV12-5	TRBJ1-2	few	.	TGTGCTAGTGGGCAGGAGGGTTACAATGGCTACACCTTC	CASGQEGYNGYTF
TRBV5-1	TRBJ2-5	few	.	TGCGCCAGCAGCTTGGTAGAGGTCTGGGAAGAGACCCGGTACTTC	CASSLVEVWEETRYF
TRBV20-1	TRBJ1-1	few	.	.	CSARDSGQGITEAFF
TRBV4-1	TRBJ2-5	.	TRBD2	TGCGCCAGCAGCCATGTTGGACTAGCGGGATCGGAGACCCAGTACTTC	CASSHVGLAGSETQYF
TRBV20-1	TRBJ2-5	few	TRBD1	TGCAGTGCTAGGGAGACAGGGACAGCAGAGACCCAGTACTTC	CSARETGTAETQYF
TRBV5-6	TRBJ2-5	few	.	TGTGCCAGCAGCTTGGCCGGACAGCAAGGGACCCAGTACTTC	CASSLAGQQGTQYF
TRBV29-1	TRBJ2-3	.	TRBD2	TGCAGCGTTGAAGGGCGGCTAGCGGGAGGAGATACGCAGTATTTT	CSVEGRLAGGDTQYF
TRBV6-2/TRBV6-3	TRBJ2-3	.	.	TGTGCCAGCAGTTACTCGCGTCAACCCGCAGATACGCAGTATTTT	CASSYSRQPADTQYF
TRBV7-9	TRBJ2-1	once	.	TGTGCCAGCATGGCAGGGGGGGGCCACAATGAGCAGTTCTTC	CASMAGGGHNEQFF
TRBV12-3/TRBV12-4	TRBJ2-3	many	.	TGTGCCAGCAGCTTCGAGGGGCTCACAGATACGCAGTATTTT	CASSFEGLTDTQYF
TRBV27	TRBJ2-7	.	.	TGTGCCAGTAGTTCACCGACGGGGGTAGGGTACTTC	CASSSPTGVGYF
TRBV10-3	TRBJ2-3	.	TRBD2	TGTGCCATCAGTGAGTCAGGCAGCGGGGGGCTCCAGATAGTCACGCAGTATTTT	CAISESGSGGLQIVTQYF
TRBV9	TRBJ1-2	.	.	TGTGCCAGCAGCTCGGACAGTGCGGTAGGAGGCTACACCTTC	CASSSDSAVGGYTF
TRBV21-1	TRBJ2-7	few	.	TGTGCCAGCTGCAGCACTCTGGACCCCTACGAGCAGTACTTC	CASCSTLDPYEQYF
TRBV30	TRBJ2-4	many	.	TGTGCCTGGAGTCCCCGTTTCAGCATTCAGTACTTC	CAWSPRFSIQYF
TRBV5-1	TRBJ1-2	many	.	TGCGCCAGCGCTTCTGTGGGCTATGGCTACACCTTC	CASASVGYGYTF
TRBV6-5	TRBJ1-2	few	TRBD1	TGTGCCAGCAGTTACTCCACGGGACAGGGTAATGGCTACACCTTC	CASSYSTGQGNGYTF
TRBV7-9	TRBJ1-2	.	TRBD1	TGTGCCAGCAGCTTGGACAGGGCTCATGGCTACACCTTC	CASSLDRAHGYTF
TRBV7-9	TRBJ2-5	few	.	TGTGCCAGCAGCTTAAGGAATGGTTTGAGGGGCCAAGAGACCCAGTACTTC	CASSLRNGLRGQETQYF
TRBV6-1	TRBJ2-2	.	TRBD1	TGTGCCAGCAGTCCCCGGACAGGGGGCTACACCGGGGAGCTGTTTTTT	CASSPRTGGYTGELFF
TRBV20-1	TRBJ1-2	few	.	TGCAGTGCTAGAGCTTCAGGGGCTAACTATGGCTACACCTTC	CSARASGANYGYTF
TRBV7-2	TRBJ2-3	.	.	TGTGCCAGCGGGCCACCAGCCACAGATACGCAGTATTTT	CASGPPATDTQYF
TRBV7-2	TRBJ1-3	.	.	TGTGCCAGCAGCCGACAGGCCAGCTCTGGAAACACCATATATTTT	CASSRQASSGNTIYF
TRBV4-2	TRBJ2-7	.	.	TGTGCCAGCAGCCAAGAGCAGGGGACCTCCTACGAGCAGTACTTC	CASSQEQGTSYEQYF
TRBV20-1	TRBJ2-5	.	.	TGCAGTGCGGACCTACCACCGGGGGCTTCTGGGGAGACCCAGTACTTC	CSADLPPGASGETQYF
TRBV20-1	TRBJ2-3	.	.	TGCAGTGCTAAGGTTCCCCGTCCAGATACGCAGTATTTT	CSAKVPRPDTQYF
TRBV6-1	TRBJ1-5	.	.	TGTGCCAGCAGTGCAGGGTCGCGGAATCAGCCCCAGCATTTT	CASSAGSRNQPQHF
TRBV10-3	TRBJ1-1	few	TRBD1	TGTGCCATCAGTGAACAGGGGGCGAACACTGAAGCTTTCTTT	CAISEQGANTEAFF
TRBV10-2	TRBJ1-1	.	TRBD1	TGCGCCAGCAGCGAGACAGGGATGAACACTGAAGCTTTCTTT	CASSETGMNTEAFF
TRBV5-5	TRBJ2-1	many	TRBD2	TGTGCCAGCAGCCCGGGAGCGGGGGCCTACAATGAGCAGTTCTTC	CASSPGAGAYNEQFF
TRBV5-1	TRBJ1-1	.	.	TGCGCCAGCAGCCAGGCGCAGGGAATGGTGGCTGAAGCTTTCTTT	CASSQAQGMVAEAFF
TRBV5-1	TRBJ2-1	.	TRBD1	TGCGCCAGCAGCTTGGGGAGACAGGGGATCTACAATGAGCAGTTCTTC	CASSLGRQGIYNEQFF
TRBV29-1	TRBJ2-3	many	TRBD2	TGCAGCGTTCGTGTAGCGGGAGGGCCGACAGATACGCAGTATTTT	CSVRVAGGPTDTQYF
TRBV20-1	TRBJ1-2	.	.	TGCAGTGCTAGAGATTCTGGGCGTACCTATGGCTACACCTTC	CSARDSGRTYGYTF
TRBV4-3	TRBJ2-1	.	.	TGCGCCAGCAGCCAAGATCTCGGACCCCTCTCCTACAATGAGCAGTTCTTC	CASSQDLGPLSYNEQFF
TRBV5-1	TRBJ2-7	.	.	TGCGCCAGCAGCCCAGGAGGGATTAGCTCCTACGAGCAGTACTTC	CASSPGGISSYEQYF
TRBV2	TRBJ2-7	.	TRBD1	TGTACCAGCAGTGGACAGGTGCCTTACGAGCAGTACTTC	CTSSGQVPYEQYF
TRBV7-9	TRBJ2-1	.	.	TGTGCCAGCAGCTTACCGCAGGAGCAGTTCTTC	CASSLPQEQFF
TRBV27	TRBJ1-2	.	.	TGTGCCAGCGGGCAGGACAGAGATCGTTATGGCTACACCTTC	CASGQDRDRYGYTF
TRBV12-3/TRBV12-4	TRBJ2-2	.	.	TGTGCCAGCAAGAGGACTGCGAACACCGGGGAGCTGTTTTTT	CASKRTANTGELFF